This TCR beta chain was identified during a study of OX40 agonist ivuxolimab in advanced cancers. Study-level findings and limits: Averaged across samples, CD8+ T cells carried more expanded clones than CD4+ did.

About this clone itself: What it recognizes is unknown.

The table came from immunoSEQ multiplex PCR; TCRdb's copy has only in-frame clones and leaves some out. The sample contains 90,000 to 120,000 clones, about 91% of which appear only once. The input for sequencing was CD4+ or CD8+ T cells sorted from blood, taken in a trial of the OX40 agonist ivuxolimab. The clonotype originates from an adult with an advanced solid tumor such as melanoma, head and neck, liver or kidney cancer.

CDR3 residues: CASSLVGFSYEQYF. The CDR3 bases are TGTGCCAGCAGCTTAGTTGGCTTCTCCTACGAGCAGTACTTC. The chain employs TRBV11-3 and TRBJ2-7; D gene uncertain. The ends were cut back, 1 base at V and 0 bases at J, with 7 bases in the middle. The CDR3 runs 14 residues. Germline CDR1 is SGHNT and CDR2 is YENEEA.